The 13 T cell receptor beta chains presented below share a single source sample, sequenced in a study of cytomegalovirus exposure and HLA in healthy donors. PCR used 60 Vbeta primers and 13 Jbeta primers. Produced via immunoSEQ multiplex PCR; TCRdb's table is partial and in-frame only. Of 180,000 or so clones in the sample, 86% are singletons; the top ten hold around 0.34%. Specimen: PBMCs. The origin of the receptors is a woman in her twenties or thirties in good health and CMV-seronegative.

This rearrangement joins TRBV6-5 to TRBJ1-5; D is perhaps TRBD1 (5 bases). The V gene lost 5 bases and the J gene lost 6 bases, with 11 bases spanning the gap. Germline CDR1 reads MNHEY; CDR2 reads SVGAGI. The CDR3 is 13 residues long. The CDR3 protein is CASSLSGLQPQHF. The CDR3 DNA is TGTGCCAGCAGTCTATCAGGGCTTCAGCCCCAGCATTTT.

This chain uses TRBV2 with TRBJ2-1, with 10 bases identical to TRBD1. There are 15 residues in the CDR3. V dropped 4 bases and J dropped 9; count of bases not matched to a gene: 9. The germline gives CDR1 SNHLY, CDR2 FYNNEI. The CDR3: CASSVDRGRVSEQFF. For the CDR3, the DNA is TGTGCCAGCAGTGTCGACAGGGGGCGTGTTAGTGAGCAGTTCTTC. The full variable domain, its missing parts supplied by reference TRBV2 and TRBJ2-1, is EPEVTQTPSHQVTQMGQEVILRCVPISNHLYFYWYRQILGQKVEFLVSFYNNEISEKSEIFDDQFSVERPDGSNFTLKIRSTKLEDSAMYFCASSVDRGRVSEQFFGPGTRLTVL.

This sequence joins TRBV28 and TRBJ2-7, with 10 bases matching TRBD2. Trimming cost V 4 bases and J 4 bases; bases outside gene matches: 7. CDR3 size: 15 residues. Germline values: CDR1 MDHEN, CDR2 SYDVKM. CDR3 protein: CASSSKREGHYEQYF. Here the CDR3 DNA reads TGTGCCAGCAGTTCTAAGCGGGAGGGCCATTACGAGCAGTACTTC.

The rearrangement links TRBV7-3 to TRBJ2-1, with D possibly being TRBD2 (5 bases). CDR3 length equals 13 residues. The germline CDR1 and CDR2 sequences are SGHTA and FQGTGA. The V and J ends lost 4 bases and 10 bases respectively, with 14 bases between them. The CDR3 here is CASSSGLAGEQFF. CDR3 nucleotide sequence: TGTGCCAGCAGCTCGGGTCTAGCAGGCGAGCAGTTCTTC.

V is TRBV11-2 and J is TRBJ2-7; TRBD1 agrees at 8 bases. The J segment lost 4 bases and the V segment lost 2 bases, leaving 10 bases of the junction unmatched. CDR1 and CDR2 from the germline V gene are SGHAT and FQNNGV. This CDR3 has 16 residues. The CDR3 reads CASSLTGQEKYYEQYF. The CDR3 DNA is TGTGCCAGCAGCTTAACGGGACAGGAGAAATATTACGAGCAGTACTTC.

This clone was observed a handful of times. The V gene is TRBV2, the J gene TRBJ1-4, with 8 bases fitting TRBD1. The CDR3 has 13 amino acids. Germline-derived CDR1 and CDR2 are SNHLY and FYNNEI. The J segment lost 7 bases and the V segment lost 6 bases, leaving 4 bases of the junction unmatched. Here the CDR3 DNA reads TGTGCCAGCAGGCGACAGGGGTTTGAAAAACTGTTTTTT. Its protein product is CASRRQGFEKLFF.

This clone was counted once. The rearrangement links TRBV5-1 to TRBJ2-3, with TRBD2 identical over 8 bases. This CDR3 contains 17 residues. In germline, CDR1 is SGHRS, CDR2 YFSETQ. V shed 6 bases and J 1 base; nucleotides not matched to a gene: 13. This CDR3 is CASTTGGLPGGTDTQYF. In DNA, the CDR3 is TGCGCCAGCACGACGGGGGGGCTTCCTGGGGGCACAGATACGCAGTATTTT.

The chain carries TRBV18 and TRBJ2-1; no clear D. Germline lookup yields CDR1 KGHSH and CDR2 LQKENI. V was cut by 0 bases and J by 0 bases, with 6 bases left in between. CDR3 length equals 15 residues. The CDR3 coding sequence is TGTGCCAGCTCACCACCATCATTCTCCTACAATGAGCAGTTCTTC. It codes for CASSPPSFSYNEQFF. Filled out from reference TRBV18 and TRBJ2-1, the complete variable domain reads NAGVMQNPRHLVRRRGQEARLRCSPMKGHSHVYWYRQLPEEGLKFMVYLQKENIIDESGMPKERFSAEFPKEGPSILRIQQVVRGDSAAYFCASSPPSFSYNEQFFGPGTRLTVL.

A few counts support this clone. This chain uses TRBV28 with TRBJ2-2; 8 bases are a match to TRBD2. V was clipped by 1 base and J by 3 bases; unmatched bases: 7. The germline gives CDR1 MDHEN, CDR2 SYDVKM. This CDR3 region has 17 residues. The CDR3 DNA sequence: TGTGCCAGCAGTTTATTCCCGGGGGGGCGACACACCGGGGAGCTGTTTTTT. Protein product: CASSLFPGGRHTGELFF. The full variable domain, completed using reference TRBV28 and TRBJ2-2, is DVKVTQSSRYLVKRTGEKVFLECVQDMDHENMFWYRQDPGLGLRLIYFSYDVKMKEKGDIPEGYSVSREKKERFSLILESASTNQTSMYLCASSLFPGGRHTGELFFGEGSRLTVL.

The J gene is TRBJ2-7, the V gene TRBV2; 7 bases match TRBD1. CDR1 is SNHLY, CDR2 FYNNEI, per germline. V trimming: 7 bases; J trimming: 1 base; junction bases outside the gene matches: 4. This CDR3 has 13 residues. The chain's CDR3 is CASKPDRSYEQYF. In DNA, the CDR3 is TGTGCCAGCAAACCGGACAGGTCCTACGAGCAGTACTTC. Full variable domain (rest looked up from reference TRBV2 and TRBJ2-7): EPEVTQTPSHQVTQMGQEVILRCVPISNHLYFYWYRQILGQKVEFLVSFYNNEISEKSEIFDDQFSVERPDGSNFTLKIRSTKLEDSAMYFCASKPDRSYEQYFGPGTRLTVT.

This clone has only one observation. The chain combines TRBV11-3 with TRBJ2-2; 8 bases agree with TRBD1. Losses at the gene ends were 4 bases for V and 4 bases for J; bases not matched to a gene: 5. This CDR3 is built from 15 residues. Germline V gene sequence: CDR1 SGHNT, CDR2 YENEEA. CDR3 in amino acids: CASSSGQGGTGELFF. The CDR3 nucleotides are TGTGCCAGCAGCTCAGGACAGGGTGGCACCGGGGAGCTGTTTTTT.

The chain recombines TRBV9 with TRBJ2-5; 7 positions agree with TRBD1. CDR3 length: 13 residues. The V and J ends lost 4 bases and 4 bases, in that order; junction bases with no gene match: 4. Germline-derived CDR1 and CDR2 are SGDLS and YYNGEE. In DNA form, the CDR3 reads TGTGCCAGCAGCAAGACAGGGACAGAGACCCAGTACTTC. This codes for CASSKTGTETQYF. The whole variable domain, remainder taken from reference TRBV9 and TRBJ2-5, is DSGVTQTPKHLITATGQRVTLRCSPRSGDLSVYWYQQSLDQGLQFLIQYYNGEERAKGNILERFSAQQFPDLHSELNLSSLELGDSALYFCASSKTGTETQYFGPGTRLLVL.

The genes are TRBV27 and TRBJ1-6; 11 bases agree with TRBD1. J lost 9 bases, V lost 6 bases, and 13 bases had no gene match. This CDR3 has 17 residues. Germline V gene sequence: CDR1 MNHEY, CDR2 SMNVEV (reference sequence). CDR3 in amino acids: CASRPYGQGAFSSPLHF. CDR3 sequence (DNA): TGTGCCAGCAGACCGTATGGACAGGGGGCATTCAGTTCACCCCTCCACTTT.